This entry lists 30 T cell receptor beta chains sequenced from one sample in a study of CD8 T cells in Susac syndrome (dated by TCRdb to between 2018 and 2021). Receptor libraries were prepared by the immunoSEQ multiplex PCR assay. RNA was extracted using the RNeasy kit, and roughly 0.5 to 1 microgram was reverse transcribed with random hexamers. Using fastp at Q25 and MiXCR, TCRdb reprocessed the public reads and kept productive beta chains. Each record represents a unique CDR3 protein, reported with the most common genes and DNA among its rows. The sample table holds more than 65,000 distinct CDR3 sequences, of which roughly 94% were seen once. The ten largest clones take up about 0.25% of the sample. The sample comprised CD8+ T cells from PBMCs. All receptors derive from a human donor in good health.

The chain recombines TRBV6-2 or TRBV6-3 with TRBJ2-7, with D perhaps matching TRBD2 (6 bases). In germline, CDR1 is MNHEY, CDR2 SVGEGT. CDR3 length: 14 amino acids. Trimming pared 5 bases from V and 0 bases from J, leaving 11 bases between. CDR3 sequence: CASSGDFSSYEQYV. DNA for the CDR3: TGTGCCAGCAGTGGGGACTTCAGCTCCTACGAGCAGTACGTC.

The rearrangement links TRBV9 to TRBJ1-1, with TRBD1 matching 9 bases. CDR1 SGDLS and CDR2 YYNGEE come from the germline V gene. Trimming took 0 bases from V and 5 from J; bases not matched to a gene: 5. CDR3 size: 15 residues. In DNA form, the CDR3 reads TGTGCCAGCAGCGTAGAGGACAGGGGCTATACTGAAGCTTTCTTT. It specifies CASSVEDRGYTEAFF.

The genes are TRBV12-3 or TRBV12-4 and TRBJ1-6; tentative D call: TRBD1 (5 bases). This CDR3 contains 15 residues. Trimming left V 5 bases short and J 7 bases short, with 15 bases between. The CDR3 DNA reads as TGTGCCAGCAGTCCCGGGACCGGAGGCAATTCACCCCTCCACTTT. It codes for CASSPGTGGNSPLHF.

CDR3 sequence reads: CASSYRVTNNEQFF. The CDR3 DNA follows: TGCGCCAGCAGTTACCGGGTCACAAACAATGAGCAGTTCTTC. This chain connects TRBV5-1 to TRBJ2-1; D is unclear. Trimming cost V 5 bases and J 5 bases, with 14 bases left between them. Per germline, CDR1 SGHRS and CDR2 YFSETQ. The CDR3 totals 14 residues.

The chain combines TRBV18 with TRBJ2-1, with D possibly TRBD1 on 6 matching bases. Germline CDR1 is KGHSH and CDR2 is LQKENI. The ends were cut back, 6 bases at V and 3 bases at J, with 15 bases in the middle. CDR3 length equals 15 residues. The CDR3: CASSPRGGIYNEQFF. CDR3 nucleotides: TGTGCCAGCTCCCCGAGAGGGGGAATCTACAATGAGCAGTTCTTC. Complete variable domain (other parts from reference TRBV18 and TRBJ2-1): NAGVMQNPRHLVRRRGQEARLRCSPMKGHSHVYWYRQLPEEGLKFMVYLQKENIIDESGMPKERFSAEFPKEGPSILRIQQVVRGDSAAYFCASSPRGGIYNEQFFGPGTRLTVL.

V and J are TRBV20-1 and TRBJ2-2, with TRBD2 identical over 9 bases. The germline CDR1 and CDR2 sequences are DFQATT and SNEGSKA (reference sequence). The CDR3 has 14 residues. The ends lost 1 base at V and 7 bases at J; junction bases unmatched: 4. Here the CDR3 reads CSARALAGGGELFF. CDR3 in DNA: TGCAGTGCTAGAGCACTAGCGGGTGGCGGGGAGCTGTTTTTT.

The chain employs TRBV12-3 or TRBV12-4 and TRBJ2-6; a possible D gene is TRBD1 (6 bases). There are 20 residues in the CDR3. Trimming pared 6 bases from V and 0 bases from J, leaving 24 bases between. CDR3 nucleotide sequence: TGTGCCAGCAGCCTCCGGGACATGGGTGATTACATCTCTGGGGCCAACGTCCTGACTTTC. Protein product: CASSLRDMGDYISGANVLTF.

The J gene is TRBJ1-2, the V gene TRBV5-1; D unresolved. The V gene lost 0 bases and the J gene lost 3 bases, with 9 bases spanning the gap. The germline CDR1 and CDR2 sequences are SGHRS and YFSETQ. This CDR3 has 14 residues. The CDR3 here is CASSLAPEYYGYTF. CDR3 DNA sequence: TGCGCCAGCAGCTTGGCCCCCGAGTACTATGGCTACACCTTC.

V is TRBV6-2 or TRBV6-3 and J is TRBJ2-1; no clear D gene. CDR3 length: 16 residues. Germline V gives CDR1 MNHEY, CDR2 SVGEGT. V lost 10 bases and J lost 0, with 19 bases in between. The CDR3 nucleotides read TGTGCCACCAAAGGAGACGGCGGCGGCTCCTACAATGAGCAGTTCTTC. Translation gives CATKGDGGGSYNEQFF.

The V and J genes are TRBV7-9 and TRBJ2-5; 12 positions match TRBD1. This CDR3 comprises 15 residues. Trimming removed 5 bases from V and 4 bases from J; junction bases left unmatched: 5. In germline, CDR1 is SEHNR, CDR2 FQNEAQ (reference sequence). DNA for the CDR3: TGTGCCAGCAGCCACCGGGACAGGGGGCGAGAGACCCAGTACTTC. Translated: CASSHRDRGRETQYF.

This sequence joins TRBV7-3 and TRBJ2-5; D tentatively fits TRBD1 or TRBD2 (5 bases each). The ends were cut back, 4 bases at V and 2 bases at J, with 20 bases in the middle. Per the germline V gene, CDR1 is SGHTA and CDR2 is FQGTGA. CDR3 length equals 17 residues. DNA for the CDR3: TGTGCCAGCAGCTCCTCCGGCCCCCGGGGACCTCAAGAGACCCAGTACTTC. Translation: CASSSSGPRGPQETQYF.

The genes are TRBV2 and TRBJ1-2; D call uncertain. The V gene lost 7 bases and the J gene lost 4 bases, with 16 bases spanning the gap. Germline V CDR1 and CDR2: SNHLY, FYNNEI. CDR3 length equals 14 residues. The CDR3 coding sequence is TGTGCCAGCACCCCTCTTTGGGGTGGCTATGGCTACACCTTC. This translates into CASTPLWGGYGYTF. Drawing the rest from reference TRBV2 and TRBJ1-2, the complete variable domain is EPEVTQTPSHQVTQMGQEVILRCVPISNHLYFYWYRQILGQKVEFLVSFYNNEISEKSEIFDDQFSVERPDGSNFTLKIRSTKLEDSAMYFCASTPLWGGYGYTFGSGTRLTVV.

The V gene is TRBV27, the J gene TRBJ2-7, with TRBD1 as a possible D gene (6 bases). V dropped 5 bases and J dropped 2 bases, with 13 bases sitting between them. The CDR3 runs 14 residues. CDR1 is MNHEY and CDR2 is SMNVEV in the germline V gene (reference sequence). As DNA, the CDR3 is TGTGCCAGCAGTCCCCGCGCAGGGGCCTACGAGCAGTACTTC. Amino acid sequence: CASSPRAGAYEQYF.

The chain has TRBV3-1 and TRBJ2-4; D gene uncertain. Trimming pared 0 bases from V and 2 bases from J, leaving 11 bases between. Germline V gives CDR1 LGHDT, CDR2 YNNKEL (reference sequence). The CDR3 runs 16 residues. In DNA, the CDR3 is TGTGCCAGCAGCCAAGAAGGGTCCGGTTCCAAAAACATTCAGTACTTC. Its translation: CASSQEGSGSKNIQYF.

The CDR3 region is CASSQERGSAGELFF. DNA for the CDR3: TGTGCCAGCAGCCAAGAGCGGGGGTCAGCCGGGGAGCTGTTTTTT. The chain couples TRBV3-1 to TRBJ2-2, with 7 bases fitting TRBD2. CDR3 length: 15 residues. The V gene's germline CDR1 is LGHDT and CDR2 YNNKEL (reference sequence). J was trimmed by 6 bases and V by 0 bases; bases with no gene match: 4.

The V and J genes are TRBV12-3 or TRBV12-4 and TRBJ2-1; D is uncertain. The CDR3 runs 14 residues. V lost 1 base and J 2 bases, leaving 6 bases between the germline ends. The CDR3 DNA is TGTGCCAGCAGTTTAGAGGGCACCTACAATGAGCAGTTCTTC. Translation gives CASSLEGTYNEQFF.

V usage is TRBV4-1 and J usage is TRBJ2-7; tentative D call: TRBD1 (5 bases). V was shortened by 1 base and J by 3 bases, with 10 bases between the two germline ends. The CDR3 spans 14 residues. Germline CDR1 and CDR2: MGHRA and YSYEKL. The CDR3 loop is CASSQAEGDYEQYV. The CDR3 DNA sequence: TGCGCCAGCAGCCAAGCCGAAGGGGACTACGAGCAGTACGTC.

This clonotype has just one count. This chain connects TRBV5-6 to TRBJ2-2; TRBD1 is a possible D gene (6 bases). The ends were cut back, 1 base at V and 5 bases at J, with 18 bases in the middle. CDR3 length: 17 amino acids. Germline V gives CDR1 SGHDT, CDR2 YYEEEE. The CDR3 DNA sequence: TGTGCCAGCAGCTTGATCCAGGCAGGGGTAATTACCGGGGAGCTGTTTTTT. It yields the protein CASSLIQAGVITGELFF.

The chain links TRBV6-2 or TRBV6-3 to TRBJ1-5, with a possible D match to TRBD1 (5 bases). The CDR3 extends over 12 amino acids. The V end lost 2 bases, the J end lost 6 bases, and 5 bases lay between the germline ends. Germline V gives CDR1 MNHEY, CDR2 SVGEGT. CDR3 in amino acids: CASSYDSQPQHF. The CDR3 DNA reads TGTGCCAGCAGTTACGACAGTCAGCCCCAGCATTTT.

The CDR3 protein is CSARDHGSSSGANVLTF. CDR3 bases: TGCAGTGCTAGAGACCACGGGTCCAGCTCTGGGGCCAACGTCCTGACTTTC. This rearrangement joins TRBV20-1 to TRBJ2-6; D call uncertain. The CDR3 has 17 amino acids. The germline V and J ends were trimmed by 0 bases and 0 bases, with 12 bases remaining between them. The germline CDR1 and CDR2 sequences are DFQATT and SNEGSKA (reference sequence).

The genes are TRBV13 and TRBJ1-1; no clear D. V was cut by 2 bases and J by 4 bases, with 11 bases left in between. Germline V lookup: CDR1 PRHDT, CDR2 FYEKMQ (reference sequence). The CDR3 has 14 residues. The CDR3: CASSLRGYGTEAFF. The DNA of the CDR3 is TGTGCCAGCAGCTTACGTGGTTATGGCACTGAAGCTTTCTTT.

V and J are TRBV5-4 and TRBJ2-1; D gene unclear. V shed 4 bases and J shed 10 bases, with 18 bases lying between them. The CDR3 runs to 14 residues. In germline, CDR1 is SGHNT, CDR2 YYREEE (reference sequence). The CDR3: CASSLGPPGREQFF. CDR3 nucleotide sequence: TGTGCCAGCAGCCTTGGCCCGCCGGGTCGGGAGCAGTTCTTC.

The genes are TRBV4-3 and TRBJ2-2; the D is unclear. Trimming took off 0 bases at V and 0 bases at J, with 11 bases between the two ends. The CDR3 covers 17 residues. CDR1 is LGHNA and CDR2 is YSLEER in the germline V gene. CDR3 region: CASSQDLGLANTGELFF. The CDR3 DNA reads as TGCGCCAGCAGCCAAGATCTTGGCTTAGCGAACACCGGGGAGCTGTTTTTT.

CDR3 nucleotide sequence: TGTGCCAGCAGCGTACCCGACACCCGGAATGAGCAGTTCTTC. It encodes CASSVPDTRNEQFF. V gene TRBV9 combines with J gene TRBJ2-1; D unresolved. This CDR3 region has 14 residues. CDR1 SGDLS and CDR2 YYNGEE come from the germline V gene. Trimming removed 1 base at V and 7 bases at J, with 12 bases between.

This rearrangement joins TRBV4-3 to TRBJ1-1, with D uncertain. V gave up 0 bases and J gave up 1 base, with 12 bases separating them. The CDR3 runs 16 residues. Germline CDR1 is LGHNA and CDR2 is YSLEER. CDR3: CASSQDTRGENTEAFF. CDR3 DNA: TGCGCCAGCAGCCAAGATACTCGGGGAGAGAACACTGAAGCTTTCTTT.

The genes are TRBV3-1 and TRBJ1-1; maybe TRBD1 (5 bases). In germline, CDR1 is LGHDT, CDR2 YNNKEL (reference sequence). V lost 2 bases and J lost 3, with 13 bases in between. The CDR3 length is 15 residues. CDR3 nucleotide sequence: TGTGCCAGCAGCCAATACCAGGGCGCGGACACTGAAGCTTTCTTT. Translating gives CASSQYQGADTEAFF.

V is TRBV29-1 and J is TRBJ2-1; D remains ambiguous. Germline-derived CDR1 and CDR2 are SQVTM and ANQGSEA. V was cut by 6 bases and J by 1 base, with 19 bases left in between. The CDR3 runs to 16 residues. DNA of the CDR3: TGCAGCGTAGATGGGGTGGCCATTGGGTCCTACAATGAGCAGTTCTTC. Its protein is CSVDGVAIGSYNEQFF.

The chain is built from TRBV29-1 and TRBJ2-3; tentative D call: TRBD2 (7 bases). Trimming took off 3 bases at V and 3 bases at J, with 13 bases between the two ends. CDR3 length: 14 amino acids. CDR1 and CDR2 from the germline V gene are SQVTM and ANQGSEA. DNA for the CDR3: TGCAGCGTTGACCCAAGGGGGGGAACAGATACGCAGTATTTT. Translating it yields CSVDPRGGTDTQYF.

This chain connects TRBV15 to TRBJ2-7; 15 positions match TRBD2. Germline CDR1 reads LNHNV; CDR2 reads YYDKDF (reference sequence). There are 16 residues in the CDR3. The trim removed 1 base at V and 6 bases at J, leaving 4 bases unmatched. In nucleotides, the CDR3 is TGTGCCACCAGCAGAGGGACTAGCGGGGGGGCACGCGAGCAGTACTTC. The encoded protein is CATSRGTSGGAREQYF.

The chain combines TRBV7-9 with TRBJ1-1, with a tentative D call TRBD1 (6 bases). V was pared by 5 bases and J by 6 bases, with 13 bases between. CDR3 size: 13 residues. Germline lookup yields CDR1 SEHNR and CDR2 FQNEAQ (reference sequence). As DNA, the CDR3 is TGTGCCAGCAGCCCTGGGGGGCATCCTGAAGCTTTCTTT. Its translation is CASSPGGHPEAFF.